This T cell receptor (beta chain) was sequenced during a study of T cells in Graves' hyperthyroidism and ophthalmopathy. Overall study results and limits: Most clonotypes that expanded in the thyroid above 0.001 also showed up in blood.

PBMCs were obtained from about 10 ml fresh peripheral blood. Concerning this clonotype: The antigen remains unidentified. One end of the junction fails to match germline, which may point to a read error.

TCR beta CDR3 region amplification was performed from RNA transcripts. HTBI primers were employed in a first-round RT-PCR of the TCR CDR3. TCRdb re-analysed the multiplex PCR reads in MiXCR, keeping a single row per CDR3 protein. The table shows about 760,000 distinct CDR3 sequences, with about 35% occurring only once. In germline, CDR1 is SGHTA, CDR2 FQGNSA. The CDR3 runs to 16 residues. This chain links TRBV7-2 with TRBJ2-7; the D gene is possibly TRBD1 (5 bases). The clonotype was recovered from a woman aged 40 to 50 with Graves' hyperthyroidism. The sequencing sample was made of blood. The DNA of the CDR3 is TGCGCCAGCAGCCAAGATAGCACAGGAGACTCCTACGGGCCGTACTTC. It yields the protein CASSQDSTGDSYGPYF.